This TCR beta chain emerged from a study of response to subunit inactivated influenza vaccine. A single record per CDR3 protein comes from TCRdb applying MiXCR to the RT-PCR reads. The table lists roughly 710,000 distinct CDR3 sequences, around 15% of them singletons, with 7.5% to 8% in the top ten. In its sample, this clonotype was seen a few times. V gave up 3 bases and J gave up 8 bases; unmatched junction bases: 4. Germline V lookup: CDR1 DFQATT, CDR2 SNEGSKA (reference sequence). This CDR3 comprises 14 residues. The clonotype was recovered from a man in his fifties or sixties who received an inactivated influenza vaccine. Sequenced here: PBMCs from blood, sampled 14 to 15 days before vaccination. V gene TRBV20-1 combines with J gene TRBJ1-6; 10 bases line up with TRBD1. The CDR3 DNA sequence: TGCAGTGCTAGGACCGGGACAGGGGATTCACCCCTCCACTTT. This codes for CSARTGTGDSPLHF.